This entry describes one T cell receptor (beta chain). Antigen specificity is unknown. This sample is part of a study of T-cell memory formation after mild COVID-19. Study findings and constraints: Memory cells collected pre-infection included some clones that later responded, suggesting cross-reactive memory joined. CD4+ contracting clones were found mainly in CM and EM, and CD8+ ones in EMRA.

Trimming shortened V by 0 bases and J by 6 bases, and 12 bases separated the two germline ends. This CDR3 spans 16 amino acids. 5'RACE, which relied on constant-segment primers, yielded TCR alpha and TCR beta cDNA libraries carrying sample barcodes and UMIs. TCRdb itself ran the 5' RACE reads through MiXCR, one entry per CDR3 protein. This table has more than 250,000 distinct CDR3 sequences, about 20% appearing once. This chain uses TRBV23-1 with TRBJ1-6; D may be TRBD1 (6 bases). TRBV23-1 is an ORF for which the function is uncertain. What was sequenced was PBMCs or a T cell subset sorted from them (not recorded which). The TCR originated in a man between 18 and 29 years old who had mild COVID-19 (a few samples of this study predate the infection). Cell type and time point are not known. The CDR3 DNA reads TGCGCCAGCAGTCAATCTCCGGGACAAGTTAATTCACCCCTCCACTTT. This gives the protein CASSQSPGQVNSPLHF.